This T cell receptor (beta chain) derives from a study of blood T cell repertoires in COVID-19. Study as a whole: Material from acute and convalescent COVID-19 was sourced from the United States, Italy and Spain. Sources were T cells, B-cell-depleted T cells, or PBMCs; the material itself was cDNA or gDNA.

Trimming took 0 bases from V and 3 from J, leaving 11 bases between them. CDR3 length: 15 amino acids. Germline V CDR1 and CDR2: SGHDN, FVKESK. In the original processing: How many nucleated cells were present was estimated from reference gene primer amplification. This table comes from immunoSEQ multiplex PCR, and its TCRdb copy is limited to in-frame clones, with some not included. That table gives V, J and clone size, and the DNA gave D and trimming. This sample has some 240,000 clones, with roughly four fifths found just once. The gene calls are TRBV14 and TRBJ1-2, with D possibly matching TRBD1 (5 bases). Sequences were obtained from peripheral blood. This sequence originates from an older woman with COVID-19, enrolled during active disease. CDR3 sequence: CASSQDAGFDYGYTF. CDR3 nucleotide sequence: TGTGCCAGCAGCCAAGATGCAGGGTTTGACTATGGCTACACCTTC.